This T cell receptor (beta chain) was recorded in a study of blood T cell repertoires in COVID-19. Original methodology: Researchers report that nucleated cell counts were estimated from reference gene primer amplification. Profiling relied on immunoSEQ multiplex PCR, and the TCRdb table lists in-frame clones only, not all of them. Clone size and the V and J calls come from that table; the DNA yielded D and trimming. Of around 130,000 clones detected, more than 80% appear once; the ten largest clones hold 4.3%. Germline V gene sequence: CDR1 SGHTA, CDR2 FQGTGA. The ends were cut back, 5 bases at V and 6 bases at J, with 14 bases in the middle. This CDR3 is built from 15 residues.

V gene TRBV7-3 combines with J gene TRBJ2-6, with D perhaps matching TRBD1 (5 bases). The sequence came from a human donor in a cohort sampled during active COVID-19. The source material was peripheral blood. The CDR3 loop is CASSRSGREANVLTF. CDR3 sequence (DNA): TGTGCCAGCAGCCGTTCAGGGCGTGAGGCCAACGTCCTGACTTTC.